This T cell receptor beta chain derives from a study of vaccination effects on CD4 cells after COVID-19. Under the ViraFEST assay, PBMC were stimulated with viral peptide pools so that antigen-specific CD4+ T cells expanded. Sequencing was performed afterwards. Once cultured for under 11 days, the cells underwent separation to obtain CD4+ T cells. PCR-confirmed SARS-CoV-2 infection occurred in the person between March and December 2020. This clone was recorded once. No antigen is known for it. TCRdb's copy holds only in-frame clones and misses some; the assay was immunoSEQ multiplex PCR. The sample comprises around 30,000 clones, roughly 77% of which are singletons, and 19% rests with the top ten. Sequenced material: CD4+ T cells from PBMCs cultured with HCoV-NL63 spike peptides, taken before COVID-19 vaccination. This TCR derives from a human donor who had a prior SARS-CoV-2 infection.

This CDR3 is CASMLDELSGNTIYF. The DNA of the CDR3 is TGTGCCAGCATGCTGGATGAACTCTCTGGAAACACCATATATTTT. The chain recombines TRBV6-6 with TRBJ1-3; D gene ambiguous. The CDR3 consists of 15 residues. CDR1 and CDR2 (germline): MNHNY, SVGAGI (reference sequence). Trimming removed 7 bases at V and 0 bases at J, with 13 bases between.